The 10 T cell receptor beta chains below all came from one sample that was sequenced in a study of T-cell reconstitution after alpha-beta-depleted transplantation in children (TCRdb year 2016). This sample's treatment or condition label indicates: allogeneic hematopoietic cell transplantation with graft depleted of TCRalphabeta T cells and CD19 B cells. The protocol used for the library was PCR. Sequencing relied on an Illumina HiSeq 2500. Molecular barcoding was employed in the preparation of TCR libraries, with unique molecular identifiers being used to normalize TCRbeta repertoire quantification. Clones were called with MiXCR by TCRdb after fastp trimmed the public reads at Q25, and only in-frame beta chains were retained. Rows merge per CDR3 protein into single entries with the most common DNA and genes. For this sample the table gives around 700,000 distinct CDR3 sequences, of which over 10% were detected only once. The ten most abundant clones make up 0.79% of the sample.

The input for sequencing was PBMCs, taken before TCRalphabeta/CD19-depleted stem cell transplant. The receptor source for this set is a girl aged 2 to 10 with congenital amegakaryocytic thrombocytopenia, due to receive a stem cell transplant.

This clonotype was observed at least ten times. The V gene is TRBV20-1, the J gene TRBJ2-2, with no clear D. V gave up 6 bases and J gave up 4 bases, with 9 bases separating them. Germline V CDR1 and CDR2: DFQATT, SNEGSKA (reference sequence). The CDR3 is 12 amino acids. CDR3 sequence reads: CSAGLPTGELFF. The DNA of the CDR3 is TGCAGTGCAGGCTTACCCACCGGGGAGCTGTTTTTT.

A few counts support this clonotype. DNA of the CDR3: TGTGCCAGCAGCTTCCCGGGACAGGGCATCTATGAGCAGTTCTTC. It encodes CASSFPGQGIYEQFF. The chain has TRBV7-9 and TRBJ2-1; 9 positions match TRBD1. CDR1 SEHNR and CDR2 FQNEAQ come from the germline V gene (reference sequence). The CDR3 loop spans 15 amino acids. V lost 3 bases to trimming and J lost 8 bases; unmatched junction nucleotides: 8.

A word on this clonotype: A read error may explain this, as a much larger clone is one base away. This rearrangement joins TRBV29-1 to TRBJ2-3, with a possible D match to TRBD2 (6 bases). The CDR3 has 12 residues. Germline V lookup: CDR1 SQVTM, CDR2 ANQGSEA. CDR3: CSVRTSTDTQNF. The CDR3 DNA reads TGCAGCGTAAGAACTAGCACAGATACGCAGAATTTT.

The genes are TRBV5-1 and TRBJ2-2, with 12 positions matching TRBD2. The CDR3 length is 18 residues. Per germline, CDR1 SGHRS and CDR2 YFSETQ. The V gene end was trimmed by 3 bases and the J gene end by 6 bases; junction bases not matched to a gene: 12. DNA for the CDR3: TGCGCCAGCAGCTCGCGGACTAGCGGGATTTTTGTGGCCGGGGAGCTGTTTTTT. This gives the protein CASSSRTSGIFVAGELFF.

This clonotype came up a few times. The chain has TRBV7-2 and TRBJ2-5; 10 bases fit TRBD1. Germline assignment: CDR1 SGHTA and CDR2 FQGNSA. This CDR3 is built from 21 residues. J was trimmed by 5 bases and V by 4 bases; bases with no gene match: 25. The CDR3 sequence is CASSSRQGARLLGRNVETQYF. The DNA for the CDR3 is TGTGCCAGCAGCTCCAGACAGGGGGCGCGCCTTTTGGGCCGTAACGTGGAGACCCAGTACTTC.

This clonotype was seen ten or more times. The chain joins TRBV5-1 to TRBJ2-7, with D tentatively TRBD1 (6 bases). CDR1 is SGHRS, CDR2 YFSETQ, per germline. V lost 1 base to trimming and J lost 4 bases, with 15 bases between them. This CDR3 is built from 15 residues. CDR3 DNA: TGCGCCAGCAGCTTGACCGCCGGGACATCTTACGAGCAGTACTTC. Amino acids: CASSLTAGTSYEQYF. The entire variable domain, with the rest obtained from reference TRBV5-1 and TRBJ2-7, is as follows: KAGVTQTPRYLIKTRGQQVTLSCSPISGHRSVSWYQQTPGQGLQFLFEYFSETQRNKGNFPGRFSGRQFSNSRSEMNVSTLELGDSALYLCASSLTAGTSYEQYFGPGTRLTVT.

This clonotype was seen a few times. The CDR3 reads CASSSGGRGGNQPQHF. In DNA form, the CDR3 reads TGTGCCAGCAGTTCCGGGGGCCGGGGAGGCAATCAGCCCCAGCATTTT. This chain links TRBV12-3 or TRBV12-4 with TRBJ1-5; D might be TRBD1 (6 bases). The CDR3 sequence is 16 residues long. Deletions cut 4 bases from V and 2 bases from J, with 15 bases between.

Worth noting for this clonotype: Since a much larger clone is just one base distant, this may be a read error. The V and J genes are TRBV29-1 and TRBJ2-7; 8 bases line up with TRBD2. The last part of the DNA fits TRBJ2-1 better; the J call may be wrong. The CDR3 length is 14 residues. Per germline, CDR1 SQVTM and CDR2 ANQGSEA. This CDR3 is CSVDRPGGPSEQFF. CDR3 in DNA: TGCAGCGTCGATAGACCGGGAGGGCCTAGCGAGCAGTTCTTC.

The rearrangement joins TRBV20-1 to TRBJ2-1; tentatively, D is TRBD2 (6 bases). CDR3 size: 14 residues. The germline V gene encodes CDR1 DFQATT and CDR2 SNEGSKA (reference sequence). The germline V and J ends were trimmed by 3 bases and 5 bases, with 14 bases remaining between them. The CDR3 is CSASGLANDNEQFF. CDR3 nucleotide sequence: TGCAGTGCTAGTGGTCTAGCGAACGACAATGAGCAGTTCTTC.

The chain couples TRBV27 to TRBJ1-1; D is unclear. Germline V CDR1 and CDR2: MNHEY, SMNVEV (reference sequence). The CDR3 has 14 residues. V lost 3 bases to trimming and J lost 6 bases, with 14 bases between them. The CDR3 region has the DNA TGTGCCAGCAGTTTCCAGGCCATAAGCGCTGAAGCTTTCTTT. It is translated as CASSFQAISAEAFF.